This record concerns one T cell receptor (beta chain) sequence. Those enrolled, adults aged roughly 18 to 100 years, came from some 23 US areas. Participant-reported clinical history was the basis for cohort assignment. The CDR3 spans 17 residues. Germline V gene lookup returns CDR1 MNHEY and CDR2 SVGEGT. V lost 0 bases to trimming and J lost 4 bases, with 16 bases between them. The repertoire was sequenced with immunoSEQ multiplex PCR; TCRdb's copy has only in-frame clones and lacks some. In the table there are more than 200,000 clones, approximately 80% of which are singletons. These data originate in a study of blood T cell repertoires in COVID-19.

The rearrangement links TRBV6-2 or TRBV6-3 to TRBJ2-1; maybe TRBD2 (5 bases). The origin of this receptor is a woman aged 40 to 49 with acute COVID-19. The source material was PBMCs or T cells enriched from blood (not recorded which). The CDR3 nucleotides are TGTGCCAGCAGTTACTCCCCCCCGGCGGGCCTATACAATGAGCAGTTCTTC. It codes for CASSYSPPAGLYNEQFF.